In this sample, the clone carrying this TCR beta chain turned up once. The sample belongs to a study of shared clonotypes between healthy human individuals. Repertoires were generated with immunoSEQ multiplex PCR, while TCRdb's copy carries only in-frame clones and drops some. This table holds about 2.1 million clones, about 94% found once. Trimming cost V 0 bases and J 2 bases, with 12 bases left between them. The germline gives CDR1 SGHRS, CDR2 YFSETQ. There are 15 residues in the CDR3. The naive CD8 population came from CD45RO-negative cells selected for CCR7, without terminally differentiated effector memory CD45RA+ cells.

The sequenced sample was naive CD8+ T cells from PBMCs. The sequence derives from a man aged 18 to 30 in good health. Some clones in this sample may be carry-over from other donors' samples. The rearrangement joins TRBV5-1 to TRBJ2-7, with D perhaps matching TRBD1 or TRBD2 (5 bases each). The CDR3 region is CASSLDIGGTYEQYF. The CDR3 DNA sequence: TGCGCCAGCAGCTTGGATATTGGGGGAACCTACGAGCAGTACTTC.